The 25 T cell receptor beta chains below come from one sample, sequenced in a study of blood T cell repertoires in COVID-19. TCRdb's copy holds only in-frame clones and misses some; the assay was immunoSEQ multiplex PCR. The top ten clones hold under 8.5% of a sample with 350,000 to 450,000 clones, 75% to 90% of them seen once. Input material: peripheral blood. The source of these receptors is a woman aged 55-69 years with COVID-19, enrolled during active disease.

This clone was detected once. The chain has TRBV10-3 and TRBJ1-5; D not certain. The germline CDR1 and CDR2 sequences are ENHRY and SYGVKD. Trimming left V 6 bases short and J 0 bases short, with 6 bases between. The CDR3 is 13 amino acids. CDR3 protein: CAIRSNSNQPQHF. The CDR3 DNA reads as TGTGCCATCAGAAGCAATAGCAATCAGCCCCAGCATTTT.

The chain joins TRBV18 to TRBJ1-1; no definite D call. The V gene's germline CDR1 is KGHSH and CDR2 LQKENI. Trimming took off 5 bases at V and 1 base at J, with 11 bases between the two ends. There are 14 residues in the CDR3. The CDR3 bases are TGTGCCAGCTCATCCATGGCGGGGAACACTGAAGCTTTCTTT. Its translation is CASSSMAGNTEAFF.

The chain has TRBV10-3 and TRBJ2-3; D gene unclear. V gave up 4 bases and J gave up 2 bases, with 4 bases separating them. CDR1 is ENHRY and CDR2 is SYGVKD in the germline V gene. This CDR3 is built from 12 residues. In nucleotides, the CDR3 is TGTGCCATCAGTGCCAACACAGATACGCAGTATTTT. Amino acids: CAISANTDTQYF.

Note on this clone: The identical CDR3 is also encoded by other nucleotide sequences in the sample. The chain employs TRBV18 and TRBJ1-1; TRBD1 matches 12 bases. CDR3 size: 14 residues. The germline gives CDR1 KGHSH, CDR2 LQKENI. Germline trimming cut 3 bases from V and 4 bases from J; bases unmatched to any gene: 0. CDR3 protein: CASSPGQGATEAFF. For the CDR3, the DNA is TGTGCCAGCTCACCGGGACAGGGGGCCACTGAAGCTTTCTTT. Filled out from reference TRBV18 and TRBJ1-1, the complete variable domain reads NAGVMQNPRHLVRRRGQEARLRCSPMKGHSHVYWYRQLPEEGLKFMVYLQKENIIDESGMPKERFSAEFPKEGPSILRIQQVVRGDSAAYFCASSPGQGATEAFFGQGTRLTVV.

The V gene is TRBV30, the J gene TRBJ1-2, with D hard to call. CDR1 and CDR2 from the germline V gene are GTSNPN and SVGIG (reference sequence). V shed 5 bases and J shed 4 bases, with 17 bases lying between them. The CDR3 consists of 14 residues. In DNA form, the CDR3 reads TGTGCCTGGGGGCCGGGGATCAAGCTCTATGGCTACACCTTC. This sequence encodes CAWGPGIKLYGYTF.

V is TRBV21-1 and J is TRBJ2-1; TRBD1 is taken as the D call from the table, unchecked against the DNA. TRBV21-1 is a known pseudogene. This CDR3 has 17 amino acids. The CDR3 DNA reads as TGTGCCAGCAGCTTAACTGTCCTGGGGGCGCGGGACAATGAGCAGTTCTTC. It specifies CASSLTVLGARDNEQFF.

The rearrangement uses TRBV19 and TRBJ1-6; D gene unclear. The length of the CDR3 is 15 residues. The germline CDR1 and CDR2 sequences are LNHDA and SQIVND (reference sequence). Trimming took 1 base from V and 10 from J, leaving 14 bases between them. CDR3: CASSIALAPESPLHF. CDR3 nucleotide sequence: TGTGCCAGTAGTATAGCCCTAGCACCGGAATCACCCCTCCACTTT. Variable domain in full (rest from reference TRBV19 and TRBJ1-6): DGGITQSPKYLFRKEGQNVTLSCEQNLNHDAMYWYRQDPGQGLRLIYYSQIVNDFQKGDIAEGYSVSREKKESFPLTVTSAQKNPTAFYLCASSIALAPESPLHFGNGTRLTVT.

This rearrangement joins TRBV27 to TRBJ2-5; TRBD2 matches at 7 bases. The V and J ends lost 3 bases and 4 bases, in that order; junction bases with no gene match: 11. The CDR3 totals 16 residues. Germline-derived CDR1 and CDR2 are MNHEY and SMNVEV (reference sequence). For the CDR3, the DNA is TGTGCCAGCAGTTTTTTAGGGGCGGGGGTCGGAGAGACCCAGTACTTC. It codes for CASSFLGAGVGETQYF.

V usage is TRBV18 and J usage is TRBJ2-3, with TRBD1 matching over 11 bases. Germline V gene sequence: CDR1 KGHSH, CDR2 LQKENI. After removal of 2 bases from V and 5 bases from J, the junction contained 6 bases not matched to a gene. The CDR3 length is 16 residues. The DNA for the CDR3 is TGTGCCAGCTCACCAAGGACAGGGGGCGTCATAGATACGCAGTATTTT. Its protein is CASSPRTGGVIDTQYF. The full variable domain, its missing parts supplied by reference TRBV18 and TRBJ2-3, is NAGVMQNPRHLVRRRGQEARLRCSPMKGHSHVYWYRQLPEEGLKFMVYLQKENIIDESGMPKERFSAEFPKEGPSILRIQQVVRGDSAAYFCASSPRTGGVIDTQYFGPGTRLTVL.

V gene TRBV7-2 combines with J gene TRBJ1-5; 7 positions match TRBD1. This CDR3 has 15 residues. Germline V gene lookup returns CDR1 SGHTA and CDR2 FQGNSA. Germline trimming cut 1 base from V and 6 bases from J; bases unmatched to any gene: 6. CDR3 DNA sequence: TGTGCCAGCAGCTTAGAGACAGGGTTCGGTCAGCCCCAGCATTTT. Residues: CASSLETGFGQPQHF.

This clone appeared a single time. Different DNA sequences within this sample yield the same CDR3. The V call is TRBV18, the J call TRBJ2-5; 8 bases are a match to TRBD1. Trimming took 1 base from V and 5 from J; bases not matched to a gene: 6. The germline gives CDR1 KGHSH, CDR2 LQKENI. The length of the CDR3 is 15 residues. CDR3 region: CASSPRSGGQETQYF. CDR3 bases: TGTGCCAGCTCACCACGGTCAGGGGGCCAGGAGACCCAGTACTTC.

The rearrangement uses TRBV6-1 and TRBJ2-3; D call uncertain. The V gene lost 1 base and the J gene lost 3 bases, with 14 bases spanning the gap. Germline V gene sequence: CDR1 MNHNS, CDR2 SASEGT. The length of the CDR3 is 16 residues. The CDR3 is CASSEGPKKETDTQYF. CDR3 DNA: TGTGCCAGCAGTGAAGGGCCCAAAAAGGAGACAGATACGCAGTATTTT.

A few counts support this clone. The gene calls are TRBV11-2 and TRBJ2-1; 12 bases are a match to TRBD2. The CDR3 consists of 17 residues. Germline values: CDR1 SGHAT, CDR2 FQNNGV. V shed 2 bases and J 9 bases; nucleotides not matched to a gene: 11. As DNA, the CDR3 is TGTGCCAGCAGCTTATTTCGGTCTAGCGGGGGGGCTAGTGAGCAGTTCTTC. This codes for CASSLFRSSGGASEQFF.

This chain connects TRBV3-1 (or the pseudogene TRBV3-2) to TRBJ2-7, with TRBD2 matching 8 bases. The CDR3 has 17 residues. The junction had 9 bases not matched to a gene; V was cut back by 2 bases and J by 0 bases. Looked up from germline, CDR1 is LGHDT and CDR2 is YNNKEL (reference sequence). CDR3 nucleotide sequence: TGTGCCAGCAGCCAATGGGGGCGGGGGGAAGCCTCCTACGAGCAGTACTTC. Its protein product is CASSQWGRGEASYEQYF.

The rearrangement joins TRBV9 to TRBJ2-7, with D perhaps TRBD2 (5 bases). Germline V gene lookup returns CDR1 SGDLS and CDR2 YYNGEE. The CDR3 is 13 residues long. V was clipped by 4 bases and J by 3 bases, with 11 bases between them. The CDR3 coding sequence is TGTGCCAGCAGCCCATTCGGGAACTACGAGCAGTACTTC. As protein: CASSPFGNYEQYF.

There are a few counts of this clone. This rearrangement joins TRBV7-8 to TRBJ1-5; the D gene is possibly TRBD1 (5 bases). Germline V lookup: CDR1 SGHVS, CDR2 FQNEAQ. The CDR3 extends over 17 amino acids. Trimming took off 3 bases at V and 0 bases at J, with 15 bases between the two ends. The CDR3 DNA follows: TGTGCCAGCAGCTTTCGGGAGGGGCCCTTTAGCAATCAGCCCCAGCATTTT. Residues: CASSFREGPFSNQPQHF.

The chain is built from TRBV5-1 and TRBJ1-2, with 7 nucleotides matching TRBD1. There are 17 residues in the CDR3. Germline-derived CDR1 and CDR2 are SGHRS and YFSETQ. J gave up 4 bases and V 6 bases, and 18 bases lay outside the gene matches. The CDR3, as DNA: TGCGCCAGCAACGGGAATCCAACAGGGGACGGTAGCTATGGCTACACCTTC. Protein: CASNGNPTGDGSYGYTF.

The chain employs TRBV30 and TRBJ1-2, with 7 bases lining up with TRBD1. The CDR3 totals 16 residues. Germline values: CDR1 GTSNPN, CDR2 SVGIG (reference sequence). The ends lost 7 bases at V and 5 bases at J; junction bases unmatched: 19. This chain's CDR3 is CAYPSEWTGMGYGYTF. The CDR3 DNA follows: TGTGCCTACCCCTCCGAGTGGACAGGCATGGGGTATGGCTACACCTTC.

J is TRBJ1-3 and V is TRBV5-1, with 8 bases identical to TRBD1. The CDR3 covers 20 residues. Germline-derived CDR1 and CDR2 are SGHRS and YFSETQ. J lost 0 bases, V lost 3 bases, and 17 bases had no gene match. The chain's CDR3 is CASSSPDRALSFSSGNTIYF. In DNA form, the CDR3 reads TGCGCCAGCAGCTCCCCGGACAGGGCCCTTAGTTTTAGCTCTGGAAACACCATATATTTT.

This clone was detected a few times. The chain couples TRBV6-1 to TRBJ1-6; D uncertain. The CDR3 is 14 amino acids. From germline, CDR1 is MNHNS and CDR2 SASEGT. V gave up 1 base and J gave up 7 bases, with 8 bases separating them. The CDR3 DNA is TGTGCCAGCAGTGAAGTCACAGAGAATTCACCCCTCCACTTT. It is translated as CASSEVTENSPLHF.

As DNA, the CDR3 is TGCGCCAGCAGCTTGGCGGGACTAGGTTCCGGGGAGCTGTTTTTT. This codes for CASSLAGLGSGELFF. The V call is TRBV5-1, the J call TRBJ2-2, with 8 positions matching TRBD2. The germline V gene encodes CDR1 SGHRS and CDR2 YFSETQ. Unmatched junction bases numbered 4, after V lost 0 bases and J lost 6 bases. CDR3 length equals 15 residues.

This chain joins TRBV19 and TRBJ2-1, with 9 bases that match TRBD1. The V and J ends lost 10 bases and 0 bases, in that order; junction bases with no gene match: 10. Germline V gene lookup returns CDR1 LNHDA and CDR2 SQIVND (reference sequence). CDR3 length equals 16 residues. The CDR3 bases are TGTGCCACCGACAGGGGGACTACCAGCTCCTACAATGAGCAGTTCTTC. Translating it yields CATDRGTTSSYNEQFF.

This chain uses TRBV6-6 with TRBJ2-7; D is unclear. CDR3 length: 12 residues. Trimming removed 6 bases from V and 9 bases from J, with 15 bases in between. CDR1 MNHNY and CDR2 SVGAGI come from the germline V gene (reference sequence). The CDR3 DNA reads TGTGCCAGCAGCCCCGGCGAGGTACGGCAGTACTTC. Translation: CASSPGEVRQYF.

V and J are TRBV6-5 and TRBJ2-2; possibly TRBD2 for D (7 bases). This CDR3 contains 16 residues. V lost 2 bases to trimming and J lost 5 bases, with 15 bases between them. The germline V gene encodes CDR1 MNHEY and CDR2 SVGAGI. This CDR3 reads CASSYNRGGGTGELFF. CDR3 nucleotides: TGTGCCAGCAGTTACAACCGGGGAGGGGGGACCGGGGAGCTGTTTTTT.

The J gene is TRBJ2-3, the V gene TRBV5-4; 9 nucleotides line up with TRBD2. The CDR3 spans 16 residues. Germline CDR1 and CDR2: SGHNT and YYREEE (reference sequence). The J segment lost 2 bases and the V segment lost 6 bases, leaving 10 bases of the junction unmatched. CDR3 region: CASTAGGTSATDTQYF. The DNA of the CDR3 is TGTGCCAGCACCGCGGGGGGGACTAGTGCCACAGATACGCAGTATTTT.